This paragraph covers one T cell receptor beta chain sequence. The sample comes from a study of Ad26.COV2.S vaccination and SARS-CoV-2 variants. Repertoires were generated with immunoSEQ multiplex PCR, while TCRdb's copy carries only in-frame clones and drops some. The table includes about 420,000 clones, 88% detected once. The CDR3 contains 15 residues. V lost 8 bases, J lost 6 bases, and 19 bases lay in between. Germline V gene sequence: CDR1 MNHEY, CDR2 SVGAGI. Noted treatment: around 19 received Ad26.COV2.S at low or high dose, single or two shots; 5 received placebo; per-sample allocation not given. Sampling happened 63 days after the first vaccine or placebo injection.

V is TRBV6-5 and J is TRBJ1-4, with a tentative D call TRBD1 (6 bases). The sample consisted of peripheral blood, taken in a trial of Ad26.COV2.S vaccine versus placebo. This clonotype originated in a person aged 18-65 years who received the Ad26.COV2.S COVID-19 vaccine or a placebo. The CDR3 loop reads CASRRAGGMDEKLFF. The CDR3 DNA reads as TGTGCCAGCCGAAGGGCGGGGGGCATGGATGAAAAACTGTTTTTT.